These 12 T cell receptor beta chains came from one sample sequenced in a study of blood T cell repertoires in COVID-19. This table comes from immunoSEQ multiplex PCR, and its TCRdb copy is limited to in-frame clones, with some not included. Of 200,000 to 250,000 clones in the sample, around 90% were seen once. The material sequenced was PBMCs or T cells enriched from blood (not recorded which). The receptors here all came from a man aged 25-40 years who had been exposed to COVID-19.

The chain uses TRBV4-1 and TRBJ2-5; D not resolved. The germline V gene encodes CDR1 MGHRA and CDR2 YSYEKL. CDR3 length equals 14 residues. V dropped 0 bases and J dropped 7 bases, with 12 bases sitting between them. The CDR3 is CASSQDSVGGTQYF. CDR3 sequence (DNA): TGCGCCAGCAGCCAAGATTCTGTCGGTGGGACCCAGTACTTC.

V gene TRBV7-2 combines with J gene TRBJ1-6, with D unresolved. CDR3 length equals 14 residues. The V and J ends lost 5 bases and 12 bases respectively, with 17 bases between them. Germline CDR1 reads SGHTA; CDR2 reads FQGNSA. Here the CDR3 reads CASSPTDLLRPLHF. DNA for the CDR3: TGTGCCAGCAGCCCAACTGATTTACTTCGACCCCTCCACTTT.

V gene TRBV6-5 combines with J gene TRBJ2-7; TRBD2 is a possible D gene (6 bases). V lost 7 bases and J lost 4, with 11 bases in between. Germline V gives CDR1 MNHEY, CDR2 SVGAGI. This CDR3 is 12 amino acids long. DNA of the CDR3: TGTGCCAGCATTGCGGGACCTTACGAGCAGTACTTC. It is translated as CASIAGPYEQYF.

The chain carries TRBV3-1 (or the pseudogene TRBV3-2) and TRBJ1-1, with TRBD1 matching over 8 bases. Germline V lookup: CDR1 LGHDT, CDR2 YNNKEL (reference sequence). Trimming at V came to 1 base and at J to 3 bases, leaving 4 bases not matched to a gene. The CDR3 runs to 15 residues. This CDR3 is CASSQGGQGDTEAFF. The CDR3 DNA follows: TGTGCCAGCAGCCAAGGAGGACAGGGTGACACTGAAGCTTTCTTT.

The chain joins TRBV15 to TRBJ2-1, with D possibly being TRBD2 (6 bases). Germline V gene sequence: CDR1 LNHNV, CDR2 YYDKDF (reference sequence). Trimming removed 3 bases at V and 8 bases at J, with 32 bases between. The CDR3 covers 20 residues. The DNA for the CDR3 is TGTGCCACCAGCAGCCCTTGGGGCCAGGCTGGCGGGGCTATAGGGGATGAGCAGTTCTTC. This sequence encodes CATSSPWGQAGGAIGDEQFF.

The chain uses TRBV7-6 and TRBJ1-1; D perhaps matches TRBD1 (6 bases). The CDR3 consists of 13 residues. Germline CDR1 and CDR2: SGHVS and FNYEAQ. V was cut by 0 bases and J by 7 bases, with 9 bases left in between. This chain's CDR3 is CASSLATGFEAFF. CDR3 sequence (DNA): TGTGCCAGCAGCTTAGCTACAGGGTTTGAAGCTTTCTTT. Together with reference TRBV7-6 and TRBJ1-1, the CDR3 gives the full variable domain: GAGVSQSPRYKVTKRGQDVALRCDPISGHVSLYWYRQALGQGPEFLTYFNYEAQQDKSGLPNDRFSAERPEGSISTLTIQRTEQRDSAMYRCASSLATGFEAFFGQGTRLTVV.

The chain combines TRBV30 with TRBJ1-4; TRBD1 is a possible D gene (6 bases). CDR3 length equals 14 residues. Per the germline V gene, CDR1 is GTSNPN and CDR2 is SVGIG (reference sequence). The V gene lost 3 bases and the J gene lost 1 base, with 9 bases spanning the gap. The CDR3 bases are TGTGCCTGGAGGAGGGGGTTAACTAATGAAAAACTGTTTTTT. Residues: CAWRRGLTNEKLFF.

The genes are TRBV2 and TRBJ2-3, with 8 bases identical to TRBD1. The CDR3 sequence is 15 residues long. Looked up from germline, CDR1 is SNHLY and CDR2 is FYNNEI. Trimming cost V 11 bases and J 3 bases; bases outside gene matches: 13. The CDR3 nucleotides read TGTGCCGGCCCCCCCCCGACAGGGGAGACAGATACGCAGTATTTT. It yields the protein CAGPPPTGETDTQYF.

This clone appeared a single time. The DNA of the CDR3 is TGTGCCAGCAGCCAAACTCGGGAATCACGCCTTGCGTTCTTC. It is translated as CASSQTRESRLAFF. V and J are TRBV3-1 (or the pseudogene TRBV3-2) and TRBJ2-1; D perhaps matches TRBD2 (5 bases). The V gene lost 2 bases and the J gene lost 15 bases, with 20 bases spanning the gap. From germline, CDR1 is LGHDT and CDR2 YNNKEL (reference sequence). The CDR3 covers 14 residues.

As to this clone: Other DNA variants within this sample encode the same CDR3. The chain has TRBV9 and TRBJ2-2; no firm D call. From germline, CDR1 is SGDLS and CDR2 YYNGEE. The CDR3 covers 12 residues. The V and J ends lost 1 base and 5 bases respectively, with 3 bases between them. The CDR3 here is CASSVRTGELFF. In nucleotides, the CDR3 is TGTGCCAGCAGCGTACGTACCGGGGAGCTGTTTTTT.

J is TRBJ1-2 and V is TRBV6-1; TRBD1 is a possible D gene (6 bases). V was trimmed by 1 base and J by 0 bases, leaving 15 bases between them. CDR1 MNHNS and CDR2 SASEGT come from the germline V gene. This CDR3 spans 17 amino acids. The CDR3 spells CASSEGGGLRANYGYTF. The CDR3, as DNA: TGTGCCAGCAGTGAAGGGGGGGGGCTGAGAGCTAACTATGGCTACACCTTC.

This chain connects TRBV19 to TRBJ1-4; 10 bases are shared with TRBD1. This CDR3 contains 16 residues. Germline values: CDR1 LNHDA, CDR2 SQIVND (reference sequence). V dropped 4 bases and J dropped 7; count of bases not matched to a gene: 9. CDR3 nucleotide sequence: TGTGCCAGTAGTAGCACCACCGGGACAGGGGCTGAAAAACTGTTTTTT. It codes for CASSSTTGTGAEKLFF.